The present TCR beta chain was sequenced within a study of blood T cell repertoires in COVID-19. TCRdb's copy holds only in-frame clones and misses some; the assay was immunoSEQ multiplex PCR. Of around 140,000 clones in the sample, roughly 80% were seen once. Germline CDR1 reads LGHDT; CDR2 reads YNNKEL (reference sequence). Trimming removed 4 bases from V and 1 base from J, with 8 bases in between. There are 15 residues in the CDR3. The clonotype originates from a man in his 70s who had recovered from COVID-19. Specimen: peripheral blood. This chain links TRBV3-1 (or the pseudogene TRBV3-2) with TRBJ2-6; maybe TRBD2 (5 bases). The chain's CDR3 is CASSLAYSGANVLTF. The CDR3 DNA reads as TGTGCCAGCAGCCTAGCGTATTCTGGGGCCAACGTCCTGACTTTC.